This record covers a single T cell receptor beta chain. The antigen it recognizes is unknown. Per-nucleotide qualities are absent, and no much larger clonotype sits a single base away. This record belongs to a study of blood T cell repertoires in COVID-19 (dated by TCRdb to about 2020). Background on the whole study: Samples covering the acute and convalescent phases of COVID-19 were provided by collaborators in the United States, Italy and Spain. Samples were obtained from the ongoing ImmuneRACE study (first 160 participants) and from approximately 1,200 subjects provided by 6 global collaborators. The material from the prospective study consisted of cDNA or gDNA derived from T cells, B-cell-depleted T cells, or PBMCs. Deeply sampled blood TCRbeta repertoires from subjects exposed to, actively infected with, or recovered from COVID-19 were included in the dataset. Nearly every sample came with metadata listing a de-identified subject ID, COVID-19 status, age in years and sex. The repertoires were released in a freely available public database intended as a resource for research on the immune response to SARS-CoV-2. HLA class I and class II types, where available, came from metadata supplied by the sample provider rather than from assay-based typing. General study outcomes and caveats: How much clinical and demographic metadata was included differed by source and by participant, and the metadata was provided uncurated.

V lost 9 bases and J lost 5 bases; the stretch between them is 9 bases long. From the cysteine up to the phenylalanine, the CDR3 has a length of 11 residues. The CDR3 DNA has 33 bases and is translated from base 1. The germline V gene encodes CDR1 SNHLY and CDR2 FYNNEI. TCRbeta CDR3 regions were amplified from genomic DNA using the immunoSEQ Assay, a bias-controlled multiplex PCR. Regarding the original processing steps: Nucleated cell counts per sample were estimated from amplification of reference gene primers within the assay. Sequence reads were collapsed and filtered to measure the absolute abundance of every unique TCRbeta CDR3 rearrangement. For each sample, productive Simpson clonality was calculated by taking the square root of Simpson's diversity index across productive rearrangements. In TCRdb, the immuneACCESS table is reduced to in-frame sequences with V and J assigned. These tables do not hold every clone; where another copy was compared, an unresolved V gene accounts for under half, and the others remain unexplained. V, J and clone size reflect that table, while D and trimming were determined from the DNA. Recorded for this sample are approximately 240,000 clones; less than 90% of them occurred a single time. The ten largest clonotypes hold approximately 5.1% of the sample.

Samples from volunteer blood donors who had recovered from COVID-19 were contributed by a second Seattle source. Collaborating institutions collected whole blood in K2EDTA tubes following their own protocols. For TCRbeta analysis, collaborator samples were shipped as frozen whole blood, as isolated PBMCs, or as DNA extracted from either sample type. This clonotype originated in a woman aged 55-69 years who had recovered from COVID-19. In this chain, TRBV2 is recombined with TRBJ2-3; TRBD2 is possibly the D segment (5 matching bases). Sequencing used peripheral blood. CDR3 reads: CARRDEDTQYF. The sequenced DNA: TGTGCCAGGAGGGATGAAGATACGCAGTATTTT. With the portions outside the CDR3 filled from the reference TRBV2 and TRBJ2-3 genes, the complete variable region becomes EPEVTQTPSHQVTQMGQEVILRCVPISNHLYFYWYRQILGQKVEFLVSFYNNEISEKSEIFDDQFSVERPDGSNFTLKIRSTKLEDSAMYFCARRDEDTQYFGPGTRLTVL.